This TCR beta chain is drawn from a study of post-analysis software for immune sequencing data. The study's findings and limits: Analysis by F measure revealed that same-batch samples clustered strongly together.

Unique molecular identifiers featured in each of the TCR beta cDNA libraries. Each sample of about 0.95 to 11 million input T cells yielded roughly 0.5 million cDNA molecules, so each molecule approximated one T cell. Via MiXCR, TCRdb re-called the PCR reads, giving one row per CDR3 protein. This sample has about 200,000 distinct CDR3 sequences, with 25% to 35% found just once. On this clonotype itself: The antigen remains undetermined.

Sequenced input: blood. The sequence was obtained from a girl aged 2-17 years with multiple sclerosis.

CDR3 loop: CASSQAGPAIDSNQPQHF. The CDR3 DNA is TGTGCCAGCAGCCAAGCCGGGCCCGCCATCGATAGCAATCAGCCCCAGCATTTT. This chain uses TRBV14 with TRBJ1-5; D is unresolved. CDR1 SGHDN and CDR2 FVKESK come from the germline V gene. Trimming took 1 base from V and 0 from J, leaving 16 bases between them. The CDR3 runs to 18 residues.